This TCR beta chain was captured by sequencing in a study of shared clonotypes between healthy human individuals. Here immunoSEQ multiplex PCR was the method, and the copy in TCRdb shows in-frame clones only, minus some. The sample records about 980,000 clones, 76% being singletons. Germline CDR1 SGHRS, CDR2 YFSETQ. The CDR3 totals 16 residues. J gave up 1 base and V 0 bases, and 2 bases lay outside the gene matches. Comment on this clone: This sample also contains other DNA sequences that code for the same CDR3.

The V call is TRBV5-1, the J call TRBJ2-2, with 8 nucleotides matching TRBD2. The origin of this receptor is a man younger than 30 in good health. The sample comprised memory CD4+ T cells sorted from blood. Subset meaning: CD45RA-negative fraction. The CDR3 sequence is CASSLELAGNTGELFF. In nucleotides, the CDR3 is TGCGCCAGCAGCTTGGAGCTAGCGGGGAACACCGGGGAGCTGTTTTTT. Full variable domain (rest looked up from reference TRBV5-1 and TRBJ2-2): KAGVTQTPRYLIKTRGQQVTLSCSPISGHRSVSWYQQTPGQGLQFLFEYFSETQRNKGNFPGRFSGRQFSNSRSEMNVSTLELGDSALYLCASSLELAGNTGELFFGEGSRLTVL.